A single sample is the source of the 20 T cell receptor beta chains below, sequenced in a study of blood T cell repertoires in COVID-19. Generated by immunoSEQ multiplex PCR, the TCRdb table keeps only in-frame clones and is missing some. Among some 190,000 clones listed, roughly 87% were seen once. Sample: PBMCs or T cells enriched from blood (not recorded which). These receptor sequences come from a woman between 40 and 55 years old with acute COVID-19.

The CDR3 sequence: CASSLQGSAGELFF. The DNA for the CDR3 is TGTGCCAGCAGTCTACAGGGAAGCGCCGGGGAGCTGTTTTTT. The chain has TRBV2 and TRBJ2-2; D is possibly TRBD1 (6 bases). CDR3 length: 14 amino acids. With 5 bases removed from V and 6 bases from J, the gap between germline ends came to 13 bases. Germline assignment: CDR1 SNHLY and CDR2 FYNNEI.

The CDR3 sequence is CASSPGAEQYF. In DNA, the CDR3 is TGTGCCAGCAGCCCTGGGGCCGAGCAGTACTTC. The chain has TRBV11-2 and TRBJ2-7; D is possibly TRBD1 (5 bases). The V end lost 5 bases, the J end lost 6 bases, and 8 bases lay between the germline ends. The CDR3 runs 11 residues. The germline V gene has CDR1 SGHAT and CDR2 FQNNGV. Filled out from reference TRBV11-2 and TRBJ2-7, the complete variable domain reads EAGVAQSPRYKIIEKRQSVAFWCNPISGHATLYWYQQILGQGPKLLIQFQNNGVVDDSQLPKDRFSAERLKGVDSTLKIQPAKLEDSAVYLCASSPGAEQYFGPGTRLTVT.

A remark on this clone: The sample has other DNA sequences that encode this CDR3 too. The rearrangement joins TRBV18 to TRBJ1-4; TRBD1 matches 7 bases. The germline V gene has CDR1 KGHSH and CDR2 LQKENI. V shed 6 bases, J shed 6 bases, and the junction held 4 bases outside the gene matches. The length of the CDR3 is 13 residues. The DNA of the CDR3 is TGTGCCAGCTCTACCGGGACAGATGAAAAACTGTTTTTT. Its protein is CASSTGTDEKLFF.

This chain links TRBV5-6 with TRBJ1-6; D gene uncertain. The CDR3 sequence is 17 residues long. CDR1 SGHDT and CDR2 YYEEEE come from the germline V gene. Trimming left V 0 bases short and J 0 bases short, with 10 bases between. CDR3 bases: TGTGCCAGCAGCTTGGCAGGAGGGAGCTCCTATAATTCACCCCTCCACTTT. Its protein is CASSLAGGSSYNSPLHF. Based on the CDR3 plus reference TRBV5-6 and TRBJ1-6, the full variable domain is DAGVTQSPTHLIKTRGQQVTLRCSPKSGHDTVSWYQQALGQGPQFIFQYYEEEERQRGNFPDRFSGHQFPNYSSELNVNALLLGDSALYLCASSLAGGSSYNSPLHFGNGTRLTVT.

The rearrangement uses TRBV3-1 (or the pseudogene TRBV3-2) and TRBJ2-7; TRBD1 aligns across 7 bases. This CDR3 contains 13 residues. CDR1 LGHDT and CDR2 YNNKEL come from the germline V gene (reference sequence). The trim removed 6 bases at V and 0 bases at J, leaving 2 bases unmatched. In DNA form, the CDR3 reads TGTGCCAGCAGGTCAGGGGGCTCCTACGAGCAGTACTTC. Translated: CASRSGGSYEQYF.

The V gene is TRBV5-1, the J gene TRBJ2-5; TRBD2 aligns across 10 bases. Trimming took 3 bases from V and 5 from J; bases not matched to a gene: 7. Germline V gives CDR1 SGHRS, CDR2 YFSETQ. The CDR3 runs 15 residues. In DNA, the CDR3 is TGCGCCAGCAGCTCGGGACTAGCGACCAGGGAGACCCAGTACTTC. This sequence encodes CASSSGLATRETQYF.

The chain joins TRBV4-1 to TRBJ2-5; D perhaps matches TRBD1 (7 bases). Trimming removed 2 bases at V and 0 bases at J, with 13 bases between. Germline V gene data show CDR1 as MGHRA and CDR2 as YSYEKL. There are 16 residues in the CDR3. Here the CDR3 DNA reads TGCGCCAGCAGCCAATACGACAGGGAGGACCAAGAGACCCAGTACTTC. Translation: CASSQYDREDQETQYF.

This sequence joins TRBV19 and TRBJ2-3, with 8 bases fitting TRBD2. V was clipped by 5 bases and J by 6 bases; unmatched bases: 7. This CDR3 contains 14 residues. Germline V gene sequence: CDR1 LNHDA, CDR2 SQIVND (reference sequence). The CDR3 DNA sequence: TGTGCCAGTAGTCATCGGACTAGCTTCGATACGCAGTATTTT. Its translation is CASSHRTSFDTQYF.

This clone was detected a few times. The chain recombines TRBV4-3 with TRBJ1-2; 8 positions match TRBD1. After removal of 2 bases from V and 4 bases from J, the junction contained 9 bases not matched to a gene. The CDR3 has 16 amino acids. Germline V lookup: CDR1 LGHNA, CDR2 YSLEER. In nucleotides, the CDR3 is TGCGCCAGCAGCCAAAATGCGGCAGGGGGCCGCTATGGCTACACCTTC. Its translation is CASSQNAAGGRYGYTF.

CDR3 sequence reads: CASSPGLAVSNEQFF. CDR3 sequence (DNA): TGTGCCAGCTCACCGGGACTAGCGGTTAGCAATGAGCAGTTCTTC. J is TRBJ2-1 and V is TRBV18; TRBD2 aligns across 11 bases. The CDR3 consists of 15 residues. CDR1 is KGHSH, CDR2 LQKENI, per germline. V shed 3 bases, J shed 6 bases, and the junction held 4 bases outside the gene matches.

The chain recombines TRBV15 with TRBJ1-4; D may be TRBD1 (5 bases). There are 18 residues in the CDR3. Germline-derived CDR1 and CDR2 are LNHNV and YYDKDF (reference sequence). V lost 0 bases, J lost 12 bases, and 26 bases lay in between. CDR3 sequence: CATSRDPTTSRAGKELFF. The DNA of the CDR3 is TGTGCCACCAGCAGAGACCCCACCACCAGCAGGGCTGGAAAGGAACTGTTTTTT.

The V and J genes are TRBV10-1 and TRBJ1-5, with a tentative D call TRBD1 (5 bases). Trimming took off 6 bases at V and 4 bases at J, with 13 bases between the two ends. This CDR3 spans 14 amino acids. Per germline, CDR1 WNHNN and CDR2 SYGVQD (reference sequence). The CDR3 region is CASRDGKGNQPQHF. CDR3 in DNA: TGCGCCAGCAGAGATGGGAAGGGGAATCAGCCCCAGCATTTT.

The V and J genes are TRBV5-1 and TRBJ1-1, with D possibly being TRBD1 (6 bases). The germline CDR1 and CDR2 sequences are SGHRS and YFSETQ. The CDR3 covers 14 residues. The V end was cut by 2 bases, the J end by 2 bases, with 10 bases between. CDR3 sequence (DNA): TGCGCCAGCAGCTTCCGGGACATTAACACTGAAGCTTTCTTT. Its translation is CASSFRDINTEAFF.

CDR3 loop: CASSSRGSYNEQFF. The DNA of the CDR3 is TGTGCCAGTAGTAGTCGAGGGTCCTACAATGAGCAGTTCTTC. J is TRBJ2-1 and V is TRBV19; D may be TRBD2 (5 bases). Trimming cost V 4 bases and J 1 base, with 8 bases left between them. Germline values: CDR1 LNHDA, CDR2 SQIVND (reference sequence). This CDR3 region has 14 residues.

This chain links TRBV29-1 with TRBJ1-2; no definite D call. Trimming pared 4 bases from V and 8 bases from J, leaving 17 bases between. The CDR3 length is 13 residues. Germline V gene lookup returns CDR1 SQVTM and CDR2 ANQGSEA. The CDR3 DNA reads TGCAGCGTTGTCGAAGGACGCGGGCGGGGCTACACCTTC. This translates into CSVVEGRGRGYTF. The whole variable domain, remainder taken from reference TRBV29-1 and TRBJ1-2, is SAVISQKPSRDICQRGTSLTIQCQVDSQVTMMFWYRQQPGQSLTLIATANQGSEATYESGFVIDKFPISRPNLTFSTLTVSNMSPEDSSIYLCSVVEGRGRGYTFGSGTRLTVV.

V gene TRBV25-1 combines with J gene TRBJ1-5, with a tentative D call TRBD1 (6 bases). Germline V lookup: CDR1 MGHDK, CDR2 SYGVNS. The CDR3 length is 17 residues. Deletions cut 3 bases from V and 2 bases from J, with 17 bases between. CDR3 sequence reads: CASSDLRGGSGNQPQHF. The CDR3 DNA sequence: TGTGCCAGCAGTGATCTCCGGGGGGGCTCGGGCAATCAGCCCCAGCATTTT.

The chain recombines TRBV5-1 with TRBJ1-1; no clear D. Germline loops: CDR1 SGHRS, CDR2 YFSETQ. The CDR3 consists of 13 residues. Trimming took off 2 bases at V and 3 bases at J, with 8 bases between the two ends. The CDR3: CASSLLEDTEAFF. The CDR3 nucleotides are TGCGCCAGCAGCTTATTGGAGGACACTGAAGCTTTCTTT.

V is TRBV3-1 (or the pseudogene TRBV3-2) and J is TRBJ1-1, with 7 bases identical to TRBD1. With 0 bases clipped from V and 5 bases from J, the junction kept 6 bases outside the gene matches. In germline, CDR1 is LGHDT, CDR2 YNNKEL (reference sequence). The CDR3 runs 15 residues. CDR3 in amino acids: CASSQEEGASTEAFF. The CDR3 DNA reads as TGTGCCAGCAGCCAAGAAGAGGGGGCGAGTACTGAAGCTTTCTTT.

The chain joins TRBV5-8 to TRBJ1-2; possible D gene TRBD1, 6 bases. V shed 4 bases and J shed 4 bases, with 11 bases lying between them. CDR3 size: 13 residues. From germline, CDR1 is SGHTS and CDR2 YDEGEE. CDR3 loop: CASSKDSPYGYTF. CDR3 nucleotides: TGTGCCAGCAGCAAGGACAGTCCCTATGGCTACACCTTC.

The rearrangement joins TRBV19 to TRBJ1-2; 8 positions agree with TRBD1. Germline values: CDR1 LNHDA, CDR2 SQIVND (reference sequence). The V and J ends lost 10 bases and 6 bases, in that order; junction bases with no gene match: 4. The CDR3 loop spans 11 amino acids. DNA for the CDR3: TGTGCCACCGCGACAGGGGATGGCTACACCTTC. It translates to CATATGDGYTF.